This TCR beta chain is from a study of cytomegalovirus exposure and HLA in healthy donors. Study-wide results and limits: A later examination showed that TCR association rates differed by HLA locus, with DRB1 most and HLA-C fewest. Associated with HLA alleles at 0.05 false discovery rate in a later analysis were fewer than 20,000 TCR beta sequences.

Nominal health characterized the donors when sampled, though unrecorded immune exposures were likely. On this clone: Its specificity is not known.

This PCR relied on a set of 60 Vbeta primers and 13 Jbeta primers. Original data processing: The count from a later analysis was about 80 million unique TCR beta chains, 9 million to 12 million of them shared. Clones were read by immunoSEQ multiplex PCR, and TCRdb kept only the in-frame ones, dropping some. That table furnishes V, J and clone size, whereas the DNA furnished D and trimming. Of 210,000 or so clones listed, 70% to 85% are singletons. CDR1 is LNHDA and CDR2 is SQIVND in the germline V gene (reference sequence). The CDR3 covers 16 residues. The V and J ends lost 5 bases and 3 bases respectively, with 14 bases between them.

V is TRBV19 and J is TRBJ2-6, with a possible D match to TRBD1 (5 bases). Sequenced input: PBMCs. The receptor was isolated from a woman aged 55-75 years in good health and CMV-seropositive. CDR3 protein: CASSPGIHGGANVLTF. Here the CDR3 DNA reads TGTGCCAGTAGTCCAGGGATCCACGGTGGGGCCAACGTCCTGACTTTC.